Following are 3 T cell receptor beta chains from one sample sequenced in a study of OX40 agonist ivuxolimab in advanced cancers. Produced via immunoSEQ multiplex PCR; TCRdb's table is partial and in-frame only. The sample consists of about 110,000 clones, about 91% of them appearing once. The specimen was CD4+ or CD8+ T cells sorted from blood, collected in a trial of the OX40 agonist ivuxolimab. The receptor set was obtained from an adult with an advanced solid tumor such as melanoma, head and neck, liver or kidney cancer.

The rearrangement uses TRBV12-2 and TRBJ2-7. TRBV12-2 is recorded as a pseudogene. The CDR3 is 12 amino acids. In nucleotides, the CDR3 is TGTGCAAGTCGCTTAGCTCTCAAGGAGCAGTACTTC. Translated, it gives CASRLALKEQYF.

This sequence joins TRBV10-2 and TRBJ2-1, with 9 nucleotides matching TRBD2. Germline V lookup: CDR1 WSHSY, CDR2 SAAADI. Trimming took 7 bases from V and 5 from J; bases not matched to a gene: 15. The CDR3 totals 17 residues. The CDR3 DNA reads TGCGCCAGCATAGCGACAGATAGACTAGCGGTAAACAATGAGCAGTTCTTC. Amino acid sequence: CASIATDRLAVNNEQFF.

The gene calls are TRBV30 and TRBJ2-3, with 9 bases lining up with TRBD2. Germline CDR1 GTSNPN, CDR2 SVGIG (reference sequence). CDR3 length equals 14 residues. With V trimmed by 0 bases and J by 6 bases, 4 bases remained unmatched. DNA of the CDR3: TGTGCCTGGAGTGTCGGCGGGGGGGCGGATACGCAGTATTTT. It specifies CAWSVGGGADTQYF.